What follows are 25 T cell receptor beta chains derived from one specimen sequenced in a study of T cells in localized non-small cell lung cancer. Using immunoSEQ multiplex PCR, the repertoire was profiled, and TCRdb retains in-frame clones only, with some absent. The table has around 20,000 clones, around 85% seen once. The material sequenced was PBMCs, taken before any cancer treatment. The receptors were gathered from a woman aged 40 to 75 with stage II squamous cell lung carcinoma.

This sequence joins TRBV29-1 and TRBJ1-2, with unresolved D. In germline, CDR1 is SQVTM, CDR2 ANQGSEA. Trimming removed 8 bases at V and 8 bases at J, with 9 bases between. The CDR3 is 9 residues long. This CDR3 reads CSPIPGYTF. As DNA, the CDR3 is TGCAGCCCAATCCCCGGCTACACCTTC.

The chain couples TRBV30 to TRBJ2-3; TRBD2 aligns across 9 bases. V lost 3 bases and J lost 2; bases outside the gene matches: 6. The CDR3 sequence is 15 residues long. The germline V gene has CDR1 GTSNPN and CDR2 SVGIG (reference sequence). The CDR3 sequence is CAWRWRGRVTDTQYF. The CDR3 bases are TGTGCCTGGAGGTGGCGCGGGAGGGTCACAGATACGCAGTATTTT.

The chain carries TRBV10-3 and TRBJ1-1; maybe TRBD1 (6 bases). Trimming pared 8 bases from V and 6 bases from J, leaving 13 bases between. The CDR3 has 12 residues. Germline CDR1 is ENHRY and CDR2 is SYGVKD. In DNA, the CDR3 is TGTGCCATCCGTCAGGGGAAAGCTGAAGCTTTCTTT. Encoded protein: CAIRQGKAEAFF.

The chain joins TRBV21-1 to TRBJ1-1. TRBV21-1 corresponds to a pseudogene. This CDR3 is 16 amino acids long. The CDR3 protein is CASSKALDWVGTEAFF. CDR3 DNA: TGTGCCAGCAGCAAAGCGCTGGATTGGGTGGGCACTGAAGCTTTCTTT.

The V call is TRBV2, the J call TRBJ2-6, with TRBD2 as a possible D gene (6 bases). CDR3 length: 17 residues. Deletions cut 7 bases from V and 0 bases from J, with 16 bases between. CDR1 SNHLY and CDR2 FYNNEI come from the germline V gene. The chain's CDR3 is CASKKEGWLSGANVLTF. The CDR3 nucleotides read TGTGCCAGCAAGAAGGAGGGATGGCTCTCTGGGGCCAACGTCCTGACTTTC.

J is TRBJ1-2 and V is TRBV5-4; possibly TRBD1 for D (6 bases). Trimming shortened V by 0 bases and J by 6 bases, and 9 bases separated the two germline ends. The CDR3 has 13 residues. CDR1 is SGHNT and CDR2 is YYREEE in the germline V gene (reference sequence). DNA for the CDR3: TGTGCCAGCAGCTTGGTAGCAGGGGATGGCTACACCTTC. Amino acids: CASSLVAGDGYTF.

J is TRBJ1-4 and V is TRBV28; D may be TRBD1 (5 bases). V dropped 6 bases and J dropped 9 bases, with 17 bases sitting between them. The CDR3 covers 14 residues. Germline V CDR1 and CDR2: MDHEN, SYDVKM. CDR3 protein: CASSYSGTNQKLFF. The CDR3 DNA follows: TGTGCCAGCAGCTACTCCGGGACGAACCAAAAACTGTTTTTT. The full variable domain, rest sourced from reference TRBV28 and TRBJ1-4, is DVKVTQSSRYLVKRTGEKVFLECVQDMDHENMFWYRQDPGLGLRLIYFSYDVKMKEKGDIPEGYSVSREKKERFSLILESASTNQTSMYLCASSYSGTNQKLFFGSGTQLSVL.

In its sample, this clone was seen a few times. The chain is built from TRBV4-2 and TRBJ1-1; D call uncertain. From germline, CDR1 is LGHNA and CDR2 YNFKEQ. The CDR3 runs to 12 residues. The V end lost 1 base, the J end lost 5 bases, and 5 bases lay between the germline ends. The CDR3 coding sequence is TGTGCCAGCAGCCAAGCACGTACTGAAGCTTTCTTT. It codes for CASSQARTEAFF.

In this sample, this clone turned up once. The rearrangement joins TRBV6-1 to TRBJ2-7, with TRBD2 as a possible D gene (5 bases). V was trimmed by 8 bases and J by 3 bases, leaving 11 bases between them. This CDR3 is 12 amino acids long. The germline V gene has CDR1 MNHNS and CDR2 SASEGT. The CDR3 nucleotides read TGTGCCAGCTTTGGACTCAACTACGAGCAGTACTTC. Protein: CASFGLNYEQYF.

By sample share, this clone is medium-sized. The chain combines TRBV6-1 with TRBJ1-1; no definite D call. V lost 6 bases to trimming and J lost 1 base, with 6 bases between them. The CDR3 is 12 amino acids. CDR1 and CDR2 from the germline V gene are MNHNS and SASEGT. The CDR3 region has the DNA TGTGCCAGCAGCCTCAGGAACACTGAAGCTTTCTTT. Encoded protein: CASSLRNTEAFF.

V usage is TRBV6-1 and J usage is TRBJ1-1, with D possibly being TRBD1 (5 bases). The CDR3 loop spans 14 amino acids. Germline lookup yields CDR1 MNHNS and CDR2 SASEGT. Trimming took off 3 bases at V and 3 bases at J, with 11 bases between the two ends. CDR3 sequence reads: CASSEAGSDTEAFF. CDR3 nucleotides: TGTGCCAGCAGTGAGGCAGGGTCGGACACTGAAGCTTTCTTT.

The J gene is TRBJ1-1, the V gene TRBV10-3; 7 bases are shared with TRBD1. Germline trimming cut 3 bases from V and 14 bases from J; bases unmatched to any gene: 6. Germline lookup yields CDR1 ENHRY and CDR2 SYGVKD. The CDR3 has 11 residues. For the CDR3, the DNA is TGTGCCATCAGTGAACAGGGGAAAATCTTCTTT. It specifies CAISEQGKIFF.

The V gene is TRBV29-1, the J gene TRBJ2-1, with 8 bases identical to TRBD2. V gave up 6 bases and J gave up 2 bases; unmatched junction bases: 9. Per the germline V gene, CDR1 is SQVTM and CDR2 is ANQGSEA. CDR3 length equals 15 residues. The CDR3 DNA follows: TGCAGCGTGAGCCTGGGCGGGAGGACCTACAATGAGCAGTTCTTC. This encodes CSVSLGGRTYNEQFF.

The chain employs TRBV7-8 and TRBJ2-1; tentatively, D is TRBD1 or TRBD2 (5 bases each). Germline CDR1 and CDR2: SGHVS and FQNEAQ. Trimming pared 5 bases from V and 3 bases from J, leaving 17 bases between. This CDR3 spans 16 amino acids. CDR3 sequence reads: CASSPSPGGFYNEQFF. The CDR3 bases are TGTGCCAGCAGCCCTTCCCCTGGGGGTTTCTACAATGAGCAGTTCTTC.

This chain joins TRBV5-4 and TRBJ1-2; 8 nucleotides line up with TRBD1. This CDR3 has 16 amino acids. J lost 5 bases, V lost 4 bases, and 13 bases had no gene match. Germline loops: CDR1 SGHNT, CDR2 YYREEE (reference sequence). The CDR3 sequence: CASSAPTGAGPYGYTF. In DNA, the CDR3 is TGTGCCAGCAGCGCCCCGACAGGGGCCGGCCCGTATGGCTACACCTTC.

The chain employs TRBV2 and TRBJ2-2, with 11 bases that match TRBD1. Per the germline V gene, CDR1 is SNHLY and CDR2 is FYNNEI. V gave up 6 bases and J gave up 4 bases; unmatched junction bases: 4. The CDR3 extends over 15 amino acids. This CDR3 reads CASSWTGGRTGELFF. CDR3 nucleotides: TGTGCCAGCAGCTGGACAGGGGGCCGCACCGGGGAGCTGTTTTTT.

As concerns this clone: Additional DNA sequences in this sample encode the identical CDR3. DNA for the CDR3: TGTGCCAGCAGCTTAGCCGGGACAGGGACTGGAAACACCATATATTTT. Translating it yields CASSLAGTGTGNTIYF. The rearrangement links TRBV7-2 to TRBJ1-3; 9 nucleotides align to TRBD1. Germline CDR1 reads SGHTA; CDR2 reads FQGNSA. This CDR3 contains 16 residues. With V trimmed by 0 bases and J by 2 bases, 2 bases remained unmatched.

The chain links TRBV4-2 to TRBJ2-7; no reliable D call. In germline, CDR1 is LGHNA, CDR2 YNFKEQ. This CDR3 has 12 amino acids. V lost 1 base and J 0 bases, leaving 1 base between the germline ends. CDR3 in amino acids: CASSQGSYEQYF. CDR3 nucleotides: TGTGCCAGCAGCCAAGGCTCCTACGAGCAGTACTTC.

The V and J genes are TRBV6-1 and TRBJ1-4, with D possibly being TRBD1 (5 bases). The germline V gene encodes CDR1 MNHNS and CDR2 SASEGT. The length of the CDR3 is 15 residues. V lost 2 bases to trimming and J lost 4 bases, with 11 bases between them. The chain's CDR3 is CASSELMGDNEKLFF. Written as DNA, the CDR3 is TGTGCCAGCAGTGAACTTATGGGGGATAATGAAAAACTGTTTTTT.

The chain carries TRBV7-2 and TRBJ2-5, with D possibly matching TRBD2 (5 bases). The V gene's germline CDR1 is SGHTA and CDR2 FQGNSA. V was clipped by 5 bases and J by 5 bases, with 18 bases between them. The CDR3 is 15 amino acids. The CDR3 is CASSDEPGTGETQYF. For the CDR3, the DNA is TGTGCCAGCAGCGACGAACCGGGAACTGGGGAGACCCAGTACTTC.

The rearrangement joins TRBV4-1 to TRBJ1-2, with D possibly matching TRBD1 (6 bases). Germline values: CDR1 MGHRA, CDR2 YSYEKL. V was trimmed by 1 base and J by 6 bases, leaving 9 bases between them. The length of the CDR3 is 13 residues. CDR3 DNA: TGCGCCAGCAGCCAAGCAGGGGAACATGGCTACACCTTC. The encoded protein is CASSQAGEHGYTF.

V gene TRBV6-1 combines with J gene TRBJ1-2; D may be TRBD1 (6 bases). The CDR3 is 11 residues long. CDR1 is MNHNS and CDR2 is SASEGT in the germline V gene. Trimming took 5 bases from V and 8 from J, leaving 9 bases between them. The DNA for the CDR3 is TGTGCCAGCAGTTACCAGGGGGGCTACACCTTC. Translation: CASSYQGGYTF.

This clone was seen just once. V and J are TRBV6-5 and TRBJ2-3; D possibly corresponds to TRBD1 (5 bases). The germline gives CDR1 MNHEY, CDR2 SVGAGI. V was trimmed by 5 bases and J by 0 bases, leaving 12 bases between them. The CDR3 contains 15 residues. This CDR3 reads CASSPGATSTDTQYF. CDR3 bases: TGTGCCAGCAGTCCTGGGGCAACGAGCACAGATACGCAGTATTTT.

There are a few counts of this clone. This rearrangement joins TRBV28 to TRBJ1-5; no clear D gene. The CDR3 loop spans 12 amino acids. V lost 2 bases, J lost 6 bases, and 5 bases lay in between. Per germline, CDR1 MDHEN and CDR2 SYDVKM. CDR3 DNA sequence: TGTGCCAGCAGTTTACCCCGTCAGCCCCAGCATTTT. It is translated as CASSLPRQPQHF.

This clone was found once. Other DNA sequences in the sample encode the same CDR3. The chain has TRBV10-1 and TRBJ2-7; 12 bases are a match to TRBD2. This CDR3 contains 16 residues. Germline assignment: CDR1 WNHNN and CDR2 SYGVQD (reference sequence). J was trimmed by 0 bases and V by 10 bases; bases with no gene match: 10. The CDR3 DNA reads TGCGCCATTCCTCGAGGACTAGCGGGGCCCTCCTACGAGCAGTACTTC. As protein: CAIPRGLAGPSYEQYF.